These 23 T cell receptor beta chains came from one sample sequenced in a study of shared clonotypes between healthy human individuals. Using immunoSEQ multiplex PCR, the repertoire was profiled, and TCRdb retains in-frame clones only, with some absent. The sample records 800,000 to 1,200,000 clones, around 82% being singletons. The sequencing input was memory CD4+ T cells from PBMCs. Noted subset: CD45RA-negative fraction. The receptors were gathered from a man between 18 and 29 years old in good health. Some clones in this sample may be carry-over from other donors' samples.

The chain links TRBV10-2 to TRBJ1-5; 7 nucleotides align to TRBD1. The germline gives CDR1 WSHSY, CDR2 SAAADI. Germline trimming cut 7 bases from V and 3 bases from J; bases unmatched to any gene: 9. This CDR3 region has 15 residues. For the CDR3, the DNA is TGCGCCAGCACTGACAGGGCCATGAACAATCAGCCCCAGCATTTT. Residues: CASTDRAMNNQPQHF.

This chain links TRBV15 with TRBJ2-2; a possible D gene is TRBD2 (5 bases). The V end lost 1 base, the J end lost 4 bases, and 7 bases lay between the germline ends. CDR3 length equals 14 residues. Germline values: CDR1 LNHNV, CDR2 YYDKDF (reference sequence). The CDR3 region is CATSRVGSTGELFF. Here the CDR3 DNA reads TGTGCCACCAGCAGAGTAGGGAGCACCGGGGAGCTGTTTTTT.

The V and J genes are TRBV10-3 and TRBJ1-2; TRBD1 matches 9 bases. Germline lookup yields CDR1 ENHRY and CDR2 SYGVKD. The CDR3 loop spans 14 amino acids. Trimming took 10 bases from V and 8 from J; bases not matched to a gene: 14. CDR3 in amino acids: CATTPTGGGKGYTF. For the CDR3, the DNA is TGTGCCACGACACCTACAGGGGGCGGTAAGGGCTACACCTTC.

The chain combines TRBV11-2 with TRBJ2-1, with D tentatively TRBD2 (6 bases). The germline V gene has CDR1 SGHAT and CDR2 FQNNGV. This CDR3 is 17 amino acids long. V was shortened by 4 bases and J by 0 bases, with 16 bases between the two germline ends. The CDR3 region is CASSSSASPRSYNEQFF. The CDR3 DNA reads TGTGCCAGCAGCTCTAGCGCGTCTCCCCGCTCCTACAATGAGCAGTTCTTC.

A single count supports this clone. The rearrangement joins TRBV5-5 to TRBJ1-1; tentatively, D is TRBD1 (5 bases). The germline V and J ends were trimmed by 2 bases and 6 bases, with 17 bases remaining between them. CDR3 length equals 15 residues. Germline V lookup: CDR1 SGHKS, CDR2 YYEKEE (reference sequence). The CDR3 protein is CASSFGPIRGAEAFF. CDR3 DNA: TGTGCCAGCAGCTTTGGGCCAATACGGGGGGCTGAAGCTTTCTTT.

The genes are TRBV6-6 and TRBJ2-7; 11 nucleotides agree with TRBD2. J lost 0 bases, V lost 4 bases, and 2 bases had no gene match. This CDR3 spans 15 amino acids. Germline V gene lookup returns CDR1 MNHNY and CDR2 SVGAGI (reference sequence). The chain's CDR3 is CASSSGLAGSYEQYF. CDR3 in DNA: TGTGCCAGCAGTTCTGGACTAGCGGGCTCCTACGAGCAGTACTTC.

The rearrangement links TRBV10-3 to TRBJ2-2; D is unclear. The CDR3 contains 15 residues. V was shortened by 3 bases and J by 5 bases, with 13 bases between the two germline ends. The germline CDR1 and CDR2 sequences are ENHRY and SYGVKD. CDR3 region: CAISERPLLTGELFF. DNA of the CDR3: TGTGCCATCAGTGAACGGCCACTCCTAACCGGGGAGCTGTTTTTT.

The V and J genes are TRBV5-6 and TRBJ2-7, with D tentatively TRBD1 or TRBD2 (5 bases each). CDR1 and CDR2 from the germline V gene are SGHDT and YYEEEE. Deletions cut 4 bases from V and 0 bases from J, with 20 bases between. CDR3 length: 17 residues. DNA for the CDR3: TGTGCCAGCAGCACAACCCCGGGGACCGCCGCCTCCTACGAGCAGTACTTC. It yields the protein CASSTTPGTAASYEQYF.

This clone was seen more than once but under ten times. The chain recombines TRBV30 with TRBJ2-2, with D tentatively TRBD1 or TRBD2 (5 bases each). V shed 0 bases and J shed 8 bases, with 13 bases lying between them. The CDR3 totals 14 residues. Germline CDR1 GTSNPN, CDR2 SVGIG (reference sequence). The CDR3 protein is CAWSVGSPGGELFF. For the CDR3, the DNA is TGTGCCTGGAGTGTTGGGAGCCCAGGGGGGGAGCTGTTTTTT. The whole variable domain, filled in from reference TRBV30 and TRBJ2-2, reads SQTIHQWPATLVQPVGSPLSLECTVEGTSNPNLYWYRQAAGRGLQLLFYSVGIGQISSEVPQNLSASRPQDRQFILSSKKLLLSDSGFYLCAWSVGSPGGELFFGEGSRLTVL.

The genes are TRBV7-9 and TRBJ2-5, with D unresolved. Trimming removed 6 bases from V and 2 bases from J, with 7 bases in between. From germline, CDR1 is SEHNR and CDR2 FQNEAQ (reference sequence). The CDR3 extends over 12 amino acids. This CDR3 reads CASSIFQETQYF. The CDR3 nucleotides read TGTGCCAGCAGTATTTTTCAAGAGACCCAGTACTTC.

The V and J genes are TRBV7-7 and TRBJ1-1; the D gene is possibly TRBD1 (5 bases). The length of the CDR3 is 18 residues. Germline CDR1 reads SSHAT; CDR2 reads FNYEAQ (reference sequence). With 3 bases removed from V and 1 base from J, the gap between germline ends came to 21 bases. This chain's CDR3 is CASSFKNDRESRNTEAFF. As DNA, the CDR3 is TGTGCCAGCAGCTTTAAAAACGACAGAGAATCAAGGAACACTGAAGCTTTCTTT.

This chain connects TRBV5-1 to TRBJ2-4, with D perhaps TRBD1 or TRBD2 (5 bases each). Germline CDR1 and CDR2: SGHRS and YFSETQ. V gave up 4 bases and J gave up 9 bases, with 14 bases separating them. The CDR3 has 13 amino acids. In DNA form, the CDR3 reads TGCGCCAGCAGCCCTGTCGTTGGGGGCATTCAGTACTTC. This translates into CASSPVVGGIQYF.

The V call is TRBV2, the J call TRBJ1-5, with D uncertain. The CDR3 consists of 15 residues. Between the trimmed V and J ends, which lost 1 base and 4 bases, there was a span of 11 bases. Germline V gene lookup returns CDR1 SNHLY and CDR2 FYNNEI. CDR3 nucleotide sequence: TGTGCCAGCAGTGAAGTGGGGTGGAAAAATCAGCCCCAGCATTTT. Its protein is CASSEVGWKNQPQHF.

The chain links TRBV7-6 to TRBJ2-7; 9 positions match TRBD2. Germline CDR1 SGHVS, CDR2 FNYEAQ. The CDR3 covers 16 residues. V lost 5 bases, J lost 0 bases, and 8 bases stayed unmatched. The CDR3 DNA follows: TGTGCCAGCAGCCCGACTAGCGGAACCTCCTCCTACGAGCAGTACTTC. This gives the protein CASSPTSGTSSYEQYF.

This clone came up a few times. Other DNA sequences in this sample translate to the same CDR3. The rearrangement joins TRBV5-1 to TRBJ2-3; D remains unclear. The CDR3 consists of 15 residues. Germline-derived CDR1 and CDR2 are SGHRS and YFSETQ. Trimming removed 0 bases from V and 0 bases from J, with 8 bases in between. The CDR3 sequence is CASSLVAASTDTQYF. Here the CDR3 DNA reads TGCGCCAGCAGCTTGGTAGCAGCTAGCACAGATACGCAGTATTTT.

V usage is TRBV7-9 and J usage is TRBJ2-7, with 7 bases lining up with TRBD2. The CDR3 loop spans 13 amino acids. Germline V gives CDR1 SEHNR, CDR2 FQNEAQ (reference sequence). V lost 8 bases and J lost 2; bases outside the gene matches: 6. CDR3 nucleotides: TGTGCCAGCGGGGACTATTTTACCTACGAGCAGTACTTC. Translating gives CASGDYFTYEQYF.

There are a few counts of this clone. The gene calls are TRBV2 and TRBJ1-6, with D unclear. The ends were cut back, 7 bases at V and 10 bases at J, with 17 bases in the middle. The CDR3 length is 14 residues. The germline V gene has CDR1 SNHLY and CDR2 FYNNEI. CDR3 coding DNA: TGTGCCAGCAAACCTTCTAATACCGGGTCACCCCTCCACTTT. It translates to CASKPSNTGSPLHF.

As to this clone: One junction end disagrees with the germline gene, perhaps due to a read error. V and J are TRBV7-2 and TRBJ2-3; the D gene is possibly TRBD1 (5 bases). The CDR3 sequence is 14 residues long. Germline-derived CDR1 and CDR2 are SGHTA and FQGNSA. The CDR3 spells CAGSLEQGADTQYF. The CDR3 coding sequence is TGTGCCGGCAGCTTAGAGCAGGGTGCAGATACGCAGTATTTT.

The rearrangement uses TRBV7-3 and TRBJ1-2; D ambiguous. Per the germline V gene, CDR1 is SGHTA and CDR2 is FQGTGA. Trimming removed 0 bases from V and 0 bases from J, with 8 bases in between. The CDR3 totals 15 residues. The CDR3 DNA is TGTGCCAGCAGCTTAACGCACGGGCCTAACTATGGCTACACCTTC. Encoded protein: CASSLTHGPNYGYTF.

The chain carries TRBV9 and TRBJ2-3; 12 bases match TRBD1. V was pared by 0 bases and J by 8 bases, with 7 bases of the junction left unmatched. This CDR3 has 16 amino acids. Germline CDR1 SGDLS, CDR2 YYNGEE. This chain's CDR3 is CASSVAGTGGRVTQYF. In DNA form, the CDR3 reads TGTGCCAGCAGCGTAGCCGGGACAGGGGGCAGAGTTACGCAGTATTTT.

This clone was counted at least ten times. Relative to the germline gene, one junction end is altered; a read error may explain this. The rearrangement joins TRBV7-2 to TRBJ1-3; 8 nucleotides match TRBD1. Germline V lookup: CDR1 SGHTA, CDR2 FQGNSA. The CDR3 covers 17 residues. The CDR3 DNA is TGTGCCAGCAGCTCCCAGACAGGGGCCACCTCTGGGAACACCATATATTTT. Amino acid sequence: CASSSQTGATSGNTIYF.

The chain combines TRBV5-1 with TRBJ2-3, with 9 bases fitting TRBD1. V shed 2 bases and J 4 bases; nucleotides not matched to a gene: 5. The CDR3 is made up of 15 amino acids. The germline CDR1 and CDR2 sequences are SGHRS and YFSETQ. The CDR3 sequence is CASSLEGQGPDTQYF. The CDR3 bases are TGCGCCAGCAGCTTAGAGGGACAGGGACCAGATACGCAGTATTTT.

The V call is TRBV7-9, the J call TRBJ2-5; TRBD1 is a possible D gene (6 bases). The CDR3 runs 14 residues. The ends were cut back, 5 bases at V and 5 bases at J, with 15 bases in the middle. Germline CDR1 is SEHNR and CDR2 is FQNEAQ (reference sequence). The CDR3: CASSPRGLRETQYF. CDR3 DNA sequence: TGTGCCAGCAGCCCAAGGGGGTTGCGGGAGACCCAGTACTTC.